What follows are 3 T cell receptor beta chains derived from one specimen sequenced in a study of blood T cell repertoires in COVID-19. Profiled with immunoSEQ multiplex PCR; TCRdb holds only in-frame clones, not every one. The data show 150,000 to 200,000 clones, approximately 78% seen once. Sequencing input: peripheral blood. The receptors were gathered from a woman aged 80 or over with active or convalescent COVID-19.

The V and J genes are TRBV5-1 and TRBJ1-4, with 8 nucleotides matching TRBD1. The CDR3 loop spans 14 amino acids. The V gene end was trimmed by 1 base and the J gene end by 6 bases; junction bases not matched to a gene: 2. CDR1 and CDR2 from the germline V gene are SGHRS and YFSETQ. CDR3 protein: CASSLPQGDEKLFF. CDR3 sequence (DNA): TGCGCCAGCAGCTTGCCACAGGGGGATGAAAAACTGTTTTTT.

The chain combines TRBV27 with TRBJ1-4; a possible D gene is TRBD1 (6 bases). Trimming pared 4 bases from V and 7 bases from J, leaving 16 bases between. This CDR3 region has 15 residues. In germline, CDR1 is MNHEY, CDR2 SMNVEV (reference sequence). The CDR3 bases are TGTGCCAGCAGTTCCTTACAGGGATTGGGTGAAAAACTGTTTTTT. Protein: CASSSLQGLGEKLFF.

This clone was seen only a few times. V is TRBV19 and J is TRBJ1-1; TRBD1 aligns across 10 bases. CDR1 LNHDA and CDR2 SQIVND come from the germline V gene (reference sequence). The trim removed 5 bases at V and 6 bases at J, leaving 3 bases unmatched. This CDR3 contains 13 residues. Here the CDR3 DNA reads TGTGCCAGTAGTTACGGGACAGGGGCTGAAGCTTTCTTT. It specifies CASSYGTGAEAFF.